This TCR beta chain is from a study of blood T cell repertoires in COVID-19. For the study at large: Sample material is recorded as cDNA or gDNA derived from T cells, B-cell-depleted T cells, or PBMCs.

The CDR3 is 14 residues long. The V gene end was trimmed by 7 bases and the J gene end by 4 bases; junction bases not matched to a gene: 8. Per germline, CDR1 MNHEY and CDR2 SVGAGI. Original processing notes: Scientists estimated how many nucleated cells there were by amplifying reference gene primers. The repertoire was sequenced with immunoSEQ multiplex PCR; TCRdb's copy has only in-frame clones and lacks some. V, J and clone size are those of that table, while D and trimming were read from the DNA. The sample contains 15,000 or so clones, almost 90% of which appear only once. V gene TRBV6-5 combines with J gene TRBJ2-3, with 7 positions matching TRBD1. The TCR originated in a human donor in a cohort sampled during active COVID-19. Source material: peripheral blood. CDR3 DNA: TGTGCCAGCAATCGGGACAGCTCTTCAGATACGCAGTATTTT. Its protein product is CASNRDSSSDTQYF.